The 23 T cell receptor beta chains presented below share a single source sample, sequenced in a study of blood T cell repertoires in COVID-19. Repertoires were generated with immunoSEQ multiplex PCR, while TCRdb's copy carries only in-frame clones and drops some. Of some 110,000 clones in the sample, about nine tenths were seen once. The specimen sequenced was peripheral blood. These receptors were obtained from a man aged 40-50 years with acute or convalescent COVID-19.

The chain links TRBV4-2 to TRBJ2-2; 9 bases are a match to TRBD1. CDR1 and CDR2 (germline): LGHNA, YNFKEQ. V dropped 6 bases and J dropped 1; count of bases not matched to a gene: 6. The CDR3 sequence is 16 residues long. In nucleotides, the CDR3 is TGTGCCAGCAGGCCCTCGGGACAGGGGAACACCGGGGAGCTGTTTTTT. Translating it yields CASRPSGQGNTGELFF.

This clone came up once. This chain uses TRBV7-2 with TRBJ1-3, with D maybe TRBD1 (6 bases). This CDR3 is 14 amino acids long. Per germline, CDR1 SGHTA and CDR2 FQGNSA. Trimming cost V 3 bases and J 8 bases, with 14 bases left between them. DNA of the CDR3: TGTGCCAGCAGCTTCCGGGACCCAGGGGACACCATATATTTT. As protein: CASSFRDPGDTIYF.

The V call is TRBV20-1, the J call TRBJ2-7; possibly TRBD1 for D (5 bases). Looked up from germline, CDR1 is DFQATT and CDR2 is SNEGSKA (reference sequence). The CDR3 has 13 amino acids. Trimming shortened V by 3 bases and J by 0 bases, and 9 bases separated the two germline ends. This chain's CDR3 is CSASNRYSYEQYF. The CDR3 DNA reads as TGCAGTGCTAGTAACAGGTACTCCTACGAGCAGTACTTC.

About this clone: Within the sample, other DNA sequences also encode this same CDR3. The rearrangement joins TRBV2 to TRBJ1-4; the match to TRBD1 covers 7 bases. The V gene's germline CDR1 is SNHLY and CDR2 FYNNEI. The CDR3 runs 13 residues. V trimming: 6 bases; J trimming: 8 bases; junction bases outside the gene matches: 6. The CDR3 loop reads CASSDDRDEKLFF. The CDR3 coding sequence is TGTGCCAGCAGCGACGACAGGGACGAAAAACTGTTTTTT.

This sequence joins TRBV5-8 and TRBJ1-5, with D perhaps matching TRBD1 (6 bases). Trimming pared 9 bases from V and 3 bases from J, leaving 16 bases between. The germline CDR1 and CDR2 sequences are SGHTS and YDEGEE. This CDR3 is 14 amino acids long. CDR3 nucleotide sequence: TGTGCCACGGACAGTGGGGATATCAATCAGCCCCAGCATTTT. Encoded protein: CATDSGDINQPQHF.

The rearrangement links TRBV3-1 (or the pseudogene TRBV3-2) to TRBJ2-1; 12 bases map to TRBD2. The J segment lost 5 bases and the V segment lost 4 bases, leaving 6 bases of the junction unmatched. Per the germline V gene, CDR1 is LGHDT and CDR2 is YNNKEL (reference sequence). The CDR3 consists of 16 residues. In DNA, the CDR3 is TGTGCCAGCAGCCCCGGGAGGACTAGCGGGGACAATGAGCAGTTCTTC. Protein: CASSPGRTSGDNEQFF.

There are a few counts of this clone. The chain links TRBV6-5 to TRBJ2-7; 10 bases align to TRBD2. V gave up 5 bases and J gave up 3 bases; unmatched junction bases: 7. Germline assignment: CDR1 MNHEY and CDR2 SVGAGI. CDR3 size: 15 residues. This CDR3 reads CASSPGLAAGYEQYF. CDR3 nucleotide sequence: TGTGCCAGCAGTCCAGGACTAGCGGCCGGCTACGAGCAGTACTTC.

The V and J genes are TRBV18 and TRBJ2-2; a possible D gene is TRBD2 (6 bases). V shed 2 bases and J shed 3 bases, with 25 bases lying between them. The germline V gene encodes CDR1 KGHSH and CDR2 LQKENI. This CDR3 region has 20 residues. The CDR3: CASSPIGLARGGGYTGELFF. The CDR3 region has the DNA TGTGCCAGCTCACCAATTGGTCTAGCGAGAGGAGGAGGGTACACCGGGGAGCTGTTTTTT.

The CDR3 protein is CASSPWEAKNIQYF. The CDR3 DNA sequence: TGTGCCAGCTCACCTTGGGAGGCCAAAAACATTCAGTACTTC. J is TRBJ2-4 and V is TRBV18; TRBD2 is a possible D gene (5 bases). The CDR3 runs to 14 residues. Germline CDR1 is KGHSH and CDR2 is LQKENI. Trimming stripped 3 bases from V and 1 base from J, with 7 bases between.

V gene TRBV13 combines with J gene TRBJ2-7; 8 bases fit TRBD1. The CDR3 is 17 residues long. Germline V gene sequence: CDR1 PRHDT, CDR2 FYEKMQ (reference sequence). Germline trimming cut 2 bases from V and 2 bases from J; bases unmatched to any gene: 11. The CDR3 region is CASSLKGQAHWPYEQYF. DNA for the CDR3: TGTGCCAGCAGCTTAAAGGGACAGGCCCATTGGCCCTACGAGCAGTACTTC.

The rearrangement links TRBV30 to TRBJ2-7, with 10 bases aligning to TRBD2. Germline lookup yields CDR1 GTSNPN and CDR2 SVGIG (reference sequence). Trimming at V came to 1 base and at J to 4 bases, leaving 4 bases not matched to a gene. The CDR3 totals 14 residues. CDR3 nucleotide sequence: TGTGCCTGGAGTGGTAGCGGGAGGTTGTACGAGCAGTACTTC. Residues: CAWSGSGRLYEQYF.

The chain carries TRBV14 and TRBJ2-1; 8 bases match TRBD2. Germline trimming cut 3 bases from V and 3 bases from J; bases unmatched to any gene: 10. CDR1 SGHDN and CDR2 FVKESK come from the germline V gene. The CDR3 totals 17 residues. This chain's CDR3 is CASSHSQRELLYNEQFF. As DNA, the CDR3 is TGTGCCAGCAGCCACTCCCAGCGGGAGTTACTCTACAATGAGCAGTTCTTC.

The chain couples TRBV5-6 to TRBJ2-7, with unresolved D. CDR1 is SGHDT and CDR2 is YYEEEE in the germline V gene. V shed 0 bases and J shed 4 bases, with 5 bases lying between them. The CDR3 extends over 12 amino acids. The CDR3 DNA sequence: TGTGCCAGCAGCTTGGCCAGATACGAGCAGTACTTC. Residues: CASSLARYEQYF.

The V and J genes are TRBV6-5 and TRBJ1-2, with TRBD1 matching 11 bases. Germline V gene data show CDR1 as MNHEY and CDR2 as SVGAGI. V shed 6 bases, J shed 7 bases, and the junction held 7 bases outside the gene matches. The CDR3 contains 14 residues. The CDR3 sequence: CASRGQGAVAGYTF. DNA of the CDR3: TGTGCCAGCAGAGGACAGGGGGCGGTAGCTGGCTACACCTTC.

The chain combines TRBV11-2 with TRBJ2-1; 14 nucleotides line up with TRBD2. CDR3 length equals 16 residues. J lost 5 bases, V lost 5 bases, and 5 bases had no gene match. The germline CDR1 and CDR2 sequences are SGHAT and FQNNGV. CDR3 region: CASSTRTSGRNNEQFF. CDR3 nucleotides: TGTGCCAGCAGCACCCGGACTAGCGGGAGGAACAATGAGCAGTTCTTC.

This clone was recorded only once. The V and J genes are TRBV6-5 and TRBJ1-1; the D gene is possibly TRBD1 (5 bases). Trimming shortened V by 5 bases and J by 3 bases, and 10 bases separated the two germline ends. Germline CDR1 reads MNHEY; CDR2 reads SVGAGI. The CDR3 contains 13 residues. The CDR3 DNA is TGTGCCAGCAGTCGTTCGGGGGACACTGAAGCTTTCTTT. Translating it yields CASSRSGDTEAFF.

V usage is TRBV27 and J usage is TRBJ1-1, with TRBD1 matching 9 bases. Germline V gives CDR1 MNHEY, CDR2 SMNVEV (reference sequence). V was clipped by 3 bases and J by 4 bases; unmatched bases: 3. CDR3 size: 14 residues. The CDR3 protein is CASSFGQGITEAFF. As DNA, the CDR3 is TGTGCCAGCAGTTTTGGACAGGGGATCACTGAAGCTTTCTTT.

This chain uses TRBV19 with TRBJ1-1; 7 bases fit TRBD1. Germline-derived CDR1 and CDR2 are LNHDA and SQIVND (reference sequence). V shed 9 bases and J 0 bases; nucleotides not matched to a gene: 16. The CDR3 is 17 amino acids. CDR3 in DNA: TGTGCCAGCCAAACTGACAGGGCTAGTAACATGAACACTGAAGCTTTCTTT. Protein product: CASQTDRASNMNTEAFF.

The rearrangement links TRBV5-1 to TRBJ1-6, with 7 bases fitting TRBD1. The ends lost 3 bases at V and 0 bases at J; junction bases unmatched: 6. CDR3 length: 17 residues. Germline V gene data show CDR1 as SGHRS and CDR2 as YFSETQ. In DNA, the CDR3 is TGCGCCAGCAGCTCGACAGGGCTGAGCTCCTATAATTCACCCCTCCACTTT. Translating gives CASSSTGLSSYNSPLHF.

A note on this clone: The same CDR3 arises from other DNA sequences in this sample as well. The rearrangement joins TRBV2 to TRBJ1-2; 7 bases align to TRBD1. CDR1 is SNHLY, CDR2 FYNNEI, per germline. V lost 5 bases to trimming and J lost 4 bases; unmatched junction nucleotides: 1. The CDR3 is 12 residues long. The CDR3 DNA reads TGTGCCAGCAGTCGGGACAGCTATGGCTACACCTTC. Encoded protein: CASSRDSYGYTF.

The J gene is TRBJ1-6, the V gene TRBV6-2 or TRBV6-3; tentatively, D is TRBD1 (6 bases). With 5 bases removed from V and 7 bases from J, the gap between germline ends came to 9 bases. Germline-derived CDR1 and CDR2 are MNHEY and SVGEGT. The CDR3 has 13 amino acids. The CDR3, as DNA: TGTGCCAGCAGTCGACAGGACAATTCACCCCTCCACTTT. This codes for CASSRQDNSPLHF.

This clone has just one count. The chain joins TRBV6-5 to TRBJ2-2; possibly TRBD1 for D (7 bases). The CDR3 totals 13 residues. The germline gives CDR1 MNHEY, CDR2 SVGAGI. The V gene lost 6 bases and the J gene lost 8 bases, with 13 bases spanning the gap. CDR3 protein: CASRTRGAGELFF. In DNA, the CDR3 is TGTGCCAGCAGGACCAGGGGGGCGGGGGAGCTGTTTTTT.

The table lists this clone with a few counts. V usage is TRBV24-1 and J usage is TRBJ1-2; no firm D call. CDR1 and CDR2 (germline): KGHDR, SFDVKD. The germline V and J ends were trimmed by 12 bases and 8 bases, with 18 bases remaining between them. The CDR3 runs to 12 residues. In DNA form, the CDR3 reads TGTGCCTCGAGCGCGGCTGCGGGGGGCTACACCTTC. It specifies CASSAAAGGYTF.